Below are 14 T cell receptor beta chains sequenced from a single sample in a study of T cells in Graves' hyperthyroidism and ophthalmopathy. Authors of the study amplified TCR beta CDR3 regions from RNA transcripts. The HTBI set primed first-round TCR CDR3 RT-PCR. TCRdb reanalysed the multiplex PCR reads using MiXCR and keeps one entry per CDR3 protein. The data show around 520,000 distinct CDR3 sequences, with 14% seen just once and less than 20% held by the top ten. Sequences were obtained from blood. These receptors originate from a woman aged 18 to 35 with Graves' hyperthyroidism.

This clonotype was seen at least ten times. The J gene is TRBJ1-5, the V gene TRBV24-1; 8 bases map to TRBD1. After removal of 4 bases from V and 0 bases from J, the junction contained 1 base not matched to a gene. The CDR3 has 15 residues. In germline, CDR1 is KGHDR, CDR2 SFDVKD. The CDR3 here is CATSEGTGSNQPQHF. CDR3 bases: TGTGCCACCAGTGAGGGGACAGGTAGCAATCAGCCCCAGCATTTT.

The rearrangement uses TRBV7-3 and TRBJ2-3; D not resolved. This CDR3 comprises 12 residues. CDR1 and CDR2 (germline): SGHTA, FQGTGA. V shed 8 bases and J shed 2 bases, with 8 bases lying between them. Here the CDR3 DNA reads TGTGCCAGCGGGCAAAACACAGATACGCAGTATTTT. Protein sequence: CASGQNTDTQYF.

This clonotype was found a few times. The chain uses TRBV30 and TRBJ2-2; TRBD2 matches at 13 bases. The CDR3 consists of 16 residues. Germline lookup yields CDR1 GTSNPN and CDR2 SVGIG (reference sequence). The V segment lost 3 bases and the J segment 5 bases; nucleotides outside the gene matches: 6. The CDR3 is CAWRLAGGFRTGELFF. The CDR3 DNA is TGTGCCTGGAGACTAGCGGGAGGGTTTAGAACCGGGGAGCTGTTTTTT.

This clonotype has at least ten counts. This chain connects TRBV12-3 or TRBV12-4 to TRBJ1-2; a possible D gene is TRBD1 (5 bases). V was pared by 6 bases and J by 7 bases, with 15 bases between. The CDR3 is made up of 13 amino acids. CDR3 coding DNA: TGTGCCAGCAGGGGTGTGGGACTGAGTGGCTACACCTTC. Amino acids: CASRGVGLSGYTF.

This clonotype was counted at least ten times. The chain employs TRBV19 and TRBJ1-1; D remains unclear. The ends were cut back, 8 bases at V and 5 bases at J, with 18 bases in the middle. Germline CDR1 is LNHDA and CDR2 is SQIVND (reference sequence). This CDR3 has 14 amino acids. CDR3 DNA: TGTGCCAGTGACCCCGGGTCCCGAGGGACTGAAGCTTTCTTT. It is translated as CASDPGSRGTEAFF. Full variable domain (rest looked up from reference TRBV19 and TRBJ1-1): DGGITQSPKYLFRKEGQNVTLSCEQNLNHDAMYWYRQDPGQGLRLIYYSQIVNDFQKGDIAEGYSVSREKKESFPLTVTSAQKNPTAFYLCASDPGSRGTEAFFGQGTRLTVV.

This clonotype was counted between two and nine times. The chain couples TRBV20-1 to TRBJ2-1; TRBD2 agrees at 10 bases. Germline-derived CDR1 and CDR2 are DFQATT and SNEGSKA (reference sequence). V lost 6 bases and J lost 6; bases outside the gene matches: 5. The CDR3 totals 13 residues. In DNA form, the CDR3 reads TGCAGTGCCCTAGCGGGAGCCCTCAATGAGCAGTTCTTC. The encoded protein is CSALAGALNEQFF.

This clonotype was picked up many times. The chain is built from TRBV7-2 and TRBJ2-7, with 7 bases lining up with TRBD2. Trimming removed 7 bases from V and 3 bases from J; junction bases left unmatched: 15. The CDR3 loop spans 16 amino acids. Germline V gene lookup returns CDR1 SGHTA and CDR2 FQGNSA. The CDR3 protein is CASTPRGGRALYEQYF. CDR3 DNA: TGTGCCAGCACCCCCCGCGGTGGGAGGGCCCTCTACGAGCAGTACTTC.

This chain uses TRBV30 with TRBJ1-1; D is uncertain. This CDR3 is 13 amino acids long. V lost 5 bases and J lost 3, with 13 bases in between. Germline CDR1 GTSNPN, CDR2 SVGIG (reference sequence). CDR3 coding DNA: TGTGCCTGGGGGGATCGGAGGGACACTGAAGCTTTCTTT. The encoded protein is CAWGDRRDTEAFF.

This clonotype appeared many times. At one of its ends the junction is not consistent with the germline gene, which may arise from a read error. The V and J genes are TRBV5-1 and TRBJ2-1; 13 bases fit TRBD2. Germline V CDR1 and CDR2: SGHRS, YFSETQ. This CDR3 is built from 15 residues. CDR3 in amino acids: CASRTSGSSYNEQFF. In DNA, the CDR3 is TGTGCCAGCAGGACTAGCGGGAGCTCCTACAATGAGCAGTTCTTC.

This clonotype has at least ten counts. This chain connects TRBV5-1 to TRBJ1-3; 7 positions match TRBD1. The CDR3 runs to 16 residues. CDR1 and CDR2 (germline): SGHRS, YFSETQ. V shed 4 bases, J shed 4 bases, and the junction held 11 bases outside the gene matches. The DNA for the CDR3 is TGCGCCAGCAGCGGGAGCCAAGGGGGACAGGGAAACACCATATATTTT. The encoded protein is CASSGSQGGQGNTIYF.

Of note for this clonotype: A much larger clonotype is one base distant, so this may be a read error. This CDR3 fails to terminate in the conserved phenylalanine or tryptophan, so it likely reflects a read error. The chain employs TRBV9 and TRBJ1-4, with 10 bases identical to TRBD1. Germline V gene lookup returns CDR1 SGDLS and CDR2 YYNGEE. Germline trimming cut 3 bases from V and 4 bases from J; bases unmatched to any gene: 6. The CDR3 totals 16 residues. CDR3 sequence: CASSARTGGINEKLFL. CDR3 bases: TGTGCCAGCAGCGCGAGGACAGGGGGGATTAATGAAAAACTGTTTCTT.

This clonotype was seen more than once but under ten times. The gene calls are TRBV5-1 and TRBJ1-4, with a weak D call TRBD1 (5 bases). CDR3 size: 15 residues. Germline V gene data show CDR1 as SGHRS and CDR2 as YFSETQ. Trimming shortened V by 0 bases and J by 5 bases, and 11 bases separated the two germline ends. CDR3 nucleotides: TGCGCCAGCAGCTTGGAGGGGCCAGTCAATGAAAAACTGTTTTTT. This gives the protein CASSLEGPVNEKLFF.

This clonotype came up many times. CDR3 protein: CASSLAQGGDTEAFF. The CDR3 DNA is TGTGCCAGCAGCTTAGCGCAGGGAGGCGACACTGAAGCTTTCTTT. The chain uses TRBV7-9 and TRBJ1-1; a possible D gene is TRBD1 (5 bases). The CDR3 has 15 amino acids. V lost 0 bases and J 3 bases, leaving 11 bases between the germline ends. Germline loops: CDR1 SEHNR, CDR2 FQNEAQ (reference sequence). The full variable domain, its missing parts supplied by reference TRBV7-9 and TRBJ1-1, is DTGVSQNPRHKITKRGQNVTFRCDPISEHNRLYWYRQTLGQGPEFLTYFQNEAQLEKSRLLSDRFSAERPKGSFSTLEIQRTEQGDSAMYLCASSLAQGGDTEAFFGQGTRLTVV.

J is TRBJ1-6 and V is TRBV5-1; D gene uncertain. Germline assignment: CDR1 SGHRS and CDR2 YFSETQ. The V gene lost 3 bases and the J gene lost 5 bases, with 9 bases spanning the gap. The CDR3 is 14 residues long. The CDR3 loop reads CASSYRQDNSPLHF. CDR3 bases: TGCGCCAGCAGCTACCGGCAGGATAATTCACCCCTCCACTTT.